Following are 22 T cell receptor beta chains from one sample sequenced in a study of beta chain features in type 1 diabetes (dated by TCRdb to the late 2010s). Libraries were built with the immunoSEQ multiplex PCR assay. The entire amount of isolated RNA was reverse transcribed using the High Capacity cDNA Reverse Transcription Kit, so the sequenced TCRB transcripts were expressed ones. This immuneACCESS table, as held by TCRdb, lists in-frame sequences with V and J called but not all clones. Of the missing ones, under half trace to an unresolved V gene in checked studies; the others have no known cause. The sample records about 220,000 clones, 9.5% to 13% of which are singletons. Roughly 1.4% of the sample comes from the top ten. The sample was central memory CD4+ T cells from blood. These receptors were taken from a man between 18 and 35 years old in good health.

V gene TRBV10-3 combines with J gene TRBJ2-7, with 8 positions matching TRBD2. The CDR3 covers 14 residues. Looked up from germline, CDR1 is ENHRY and CDR2 is SYGVKD. Trimming took 7 bases from V and 2 from J; bases not matched to a gene: 7. Here the CDR3 DNA reads TGTGCCATCACTCCGGGAGGGGACACCTACGAGCAGTACTTC. Translated, it gives CAITPGGDTYEQYF.

The DNA for the CDR3 is TGCAGCGTTGGGAACAGGGGGGCGCGCGAGCAGTACTTC. This gives the protein CSVGNRGAREQYF. The V and J genes are TRBV29-1 and TRBJ2-7; 8 bases fit TRBD1. The ends lost 4 bases at V and 6 bases at J; junction bases unmatched: 8. CDR1 and CDR2 from the germline V gene are SQVTM and ANQGSEA. This CDR3 comprises 13 residues.

This clone came up a few times. The rearrangement joins TRBV10-3 to TRBJ1-2; D remains ambiguous. With 4 bases removed from V and 6 bases from J, the gap between germline ends came to 12 bases. Germline CDR1 reads ENHRY; CDR2 reads SYGVKD. The CDR3 length is 13 residues. The CDR3 DNA is TGTGCCATCAGTGCCCCCGGCGGAGATGGCTACACCTTC. It codes for CAISAPGGDGYTF.

J is TRBJ2-3 and V is TRBV7-9; D perhaps matches TRBD2 (6 bases). The CDR3 contains 13 residues. Germline V gene lookup returns CDR1 SEHNR and CDR2 FQNEAQ (reference sequence). The V gene lost 5 bases and the J gene lost 6 bases, with 12 bases spanning the gap. The CDR3 nucleotides read TGTGCCAGCAGCCGTTCGGAGGGGGATACGCAGTATTTT. It specifies CASSRSEGDTQYF.

This clone has a handful of counts. The rearrangement uses TRBV2 and TRBJ2-7, with D possibly matching TRBD2 (6 bases). The CDR3 has 12 amino acids. V dropped 8 bases and J dropped 2 bases, with 10 bases sitting between them. Germline V gene sequence: CDR1 SNHLY, CDR2 FYNNEI. DNA of the CDR3: TGTGCCAGCGGAGGGGAGGCCTACGAGCAGTACTTC. Encoded protein: CASGGEAYEQYF.

This sequence joins TRBV7-2 and TRBJ2-3; a weak D match, TRBD2 (5 bases). Germline V CDR1 and CDR2: SGHTA, FQGNSA. V shed 1 base and J shed 2 bases, with 7 bases lying between them. CDR3 length: 14 residues. DNA for the CDR3: TGTGCCAGCAGCTTAGGGACTGCCACAGATACGCAGTATTTT. Protein sequence: CASSLGTATDTQYF.

This clone has a handful of counts. The DNA of the CDR3 is TGTGCCATCAGTGACGCCGGGACCACCGTCTCCAGCTACACCTTC. As protein: CAISDAGTTVSSYTF. The V call is TRBV10-3, the J call TRBJ1-2; tentatively, D is TRBD1 (5 bases). Germline-derived CDR1 and CDR2 are ENHRY and SYGVKD. Deletions cut 3 bases from V and 9 bases from J, with 20 bases between. The CDR3 has 15 residues.

This clone was detected only a few times. The rearrangement uses TRBV27 and TRBJ2-1, with 9 bases aligning to TRBD1. The V and J ends lost 8 bases and 7 bases, in that order; junction bases with no gene match: 9. The CDR3 runs to 14 residues. The germline V gene has CDR1 MNHEY and CDR2 SMNVEV (reference sequence). The CDR3 DNA reads TGTGCCAGCCGACTTGGGGACAGGGCAAATGAGCAGTTCTTC. Translating it yields CASRLGDRANEQFF.

Written as DNA, the CDR3 is TGCAGCGTTGAAATTGACTCCGCAGATACGCAGTATTTT. Translated: CSVEIDSADTQYF. The chain employs TRBV29-1 and TRBJ2-3; the D is unclear. The CDR3 runs 13 residues. The V end lost 2 bases, the J end lost 4 bases, and 10 bases lay between the germline ends. Germline CDR1 reads SQVTM; CDR2 reads ANQGSEA.

This clone was recorded a few times. The rearrangement uses TRBV7-9 and TRBJ2-5; D gene unclear. Germline CDR1 and CDR2: SEHNR and FQNEAQ (reference sequence). This CDR3 region has 16 residues. The V gene lost 0 bases and the J gene lost 2 bases, with 13 bases spanning the gap. The CDR3 protein is CASSLALASYQETQYF. CDR3 coding DNA: TGTGCCAGCAGCTTAGCGCTGGCCAGCTATCAAGAGACCCAGTACTTC.

In its sample, this clone was seen a few times. V usage is TRBV2 and J usage is TRBJ2-2; D not certain. With 5 bases removed from V and 5 bases from J, the gap between germline ends came to 9 bases. Germline CDR1 SNHLY, CDR2 FYNNEI. CDR3 size: 13 residues. CDR3 region: CASSNSRTGELFF. CDR3 DNA: TGTGCCAGCAGTAACAGTAGGACCGGGGAGCTGTTTTTT.

This clone was recorded many times. This chain links TRBV29-1 with TRBJ2-6; D not resolved. V lost 2 bases and J lost 2, with 7 bases in between. Germline lookup yields CDR1 SQVTM and CDR2 ANQGSEA. The CDR3 consists of 14 residues. The CDR3 here is CSVERVTGANVLTF. DNA for the CDR3: TGCAGCGTTGAAAGAGTCACTGGGGCCAACGTCCTGACTTTC. The full variable domain, rest sourced from reference TRBV29-1 and TRBJ2-6, is SAVISQKPSRDICQRGTSLTIQCQVDSQVTMMFWYRQQPGQSLTLIATANQGSEATYESGFVIDKFPISRPNLTFSTLTVSNMSPEDSSIYLCSVERVTGANVLTFGAGSRLTVL.

This chain links TRBV27 with TRBJ2-2, with 8 bases fitting TRBD2. The J segment lost 5 bases and the V segment lost 4 bases, leaving 15 bases of the junction unmatched. CDR3 length: 18 residues. Germline CDR1 and CDR2: MNHEY and SMNVEV (reference sequence). CDR3 region: CASSSLVRSGRKTGELFF. For the CDR3, the DNA is TGTGCCAGCAGTTCGTTGGTTCGGAGCGGGAGAAAAACCGGGGAGCTGTTTTTT.

This clone was seen a few times. This CDR3 reads CASSIDERRNEQFF. DNA of the CDR3: TGTGCCAGTAGTATCGATGAGCGCCGCAATGAGCAGTTCTTC. V and J are TRBV19 and TRBJ2-1; D is unresolved. CDR1 LNHDA and CDR2 SQIVND come from the germline V gene (reference sequence). V dropped 3 bases and J dropped 6 bases, with 12 bases sitting between them. This CDR3 has 14 residues.

This clone was observed a few times. The J gene is TRBJ2-1, the V gene TRBV15, with a tentative D call TRBD2 (5 bases). The CDR3 contains 15 residues. Germline V gene data show CDR1 as LNHNV and CDR2 as YYDKDF (reference sequence). Trimming took off 0 bases at V and 9 bases at J, with 15 bases between the two ends. In nucleotides, the CDR3 is TGTGCCACCAGCAGAGATCGGGGTAGCTTAAGTGAGCAGTTCTTC. It yields the protein CATSRDRGSLSEQFF.

A word on this clone: Other nucleotide sequences in the sample specify the same CDR3. DNA for the CDR3: TGTGCCAGCAGCTTAGCGGGCAGTTCCTCCTACGAGCAGTACTTC. This sequence encodes CASSLAGSSSYEQYF. The rearrangement joins TRBV7-2 to TRBJ2-7; no definite D call. Germline values: CDR1 SGHTA, CDR2 FQGNSA. The V end lost 0 bases, the J end lost 0 bases, and 9 bases lay between the germline ends. The CDR3 runs 15 residues.

The genes are TRBV7-3 and TRBJ2-7; D may be TRBD1 (6 bases). From germline, CDR1 is SGHTA and CDR2 FQGTGA. V dropped 5 bases and J dropped 6 bases, with 17 bases sitting between them. This CDR3 has 14 amino acids. The CDR3 protein is CASSLLKGVCEQYF. In DNA, the CDR3 is TGTGCCAGCAGCCTCCTTAAGGGGGTGTGCGAGCAGTACTTC.

This clone was picked up many times. The rearrangement links TRBV20-1 to TRBJ2-7; tentative D call: TRBD2 (6 bases). In germline, CDR1 is DFQATT, CDR2 SNEGSKA (reference sequence). Trimming removed 5 bases at V and 2 bases at J, with 7 bases between. The length of the CDR3 is 11 residues. CDR3 in DNA: TGCAGTGCTCCGGGGGCCTACGAGCAGTACTTC. Residues: CSAPGAYEQYF.

The chain recombines TRBV19 with TRBJ2-1; D perhaps matches TRBD2 (5 bases). Germline values: CDR1 LNHDA, CDR2 SQIVND (reference sequence). Trimming stripped 5 bases from V and 6 bases from J, with 20 bases between. The CDR3 has 16 amino acids. CDR3 coding DNA: TGTGCCAGTAGTCCCCTGAGGGCCAACCCCGGCAATGAGCAGTTCTTC. This codes for CASSPLRANPGNEQFF.

The V gene is TRBV5-4, the J gene TRBJ1-2; D not resolved. CDR1 and CDR2 (germline): SGHNT, YYREEE (reference sequence). The V end lost 3 bases, the J end lost 8 bases, and 14 bases lay between the germline ends. This CDR3 comprises 13 residues. The DNA of the CDR3 is TGTGCCAGCAGCTCGGACGGCCTACAAGGCTACACCTTC. It encodes CASSSDGLQGYTF.

V is TRBV14 and J is TRBJ2-1; 8 nucleotides line up with TRBD2. CDR1 is SGHDN and CDR2 is FVKESK in the germline V gene. This CDR3 has 19 residues. V shed 4 bases, J shed 0 bases, and the junction held 14 bases outside the gene matches. DNA for the CDR3: TGTGCCAGCAGCCCCACCTGGCAAGCGGGAGCGGTCTCCTACAATGAGCAGTTCTTC. Amino acid sequence: CASSPTWQAGAVSYNEQFF.

This clone occurred a few times. CDR3 DNA sequence: TGTGCCACCTCCAGAGGACAGGGGCGGACGAACACTGAAGCTTTCTTT. It encodes CATSRGQGRTNTEAFF. This chain joins TRBV15 and TRBJ1-1; 9 nucleotides align to TRBD1. V trimming: 8 bases; J trimming: 1 base; junction bases outside the gene matches: 11. The germline gives CDR1 LNHNV, CDR2 YYDKDF (reference sequence). The CDR3 contains 16 residues.